These 6 T cell receptor beta chains originate from one sample sequenced in a study of CD8 T cells in ankylosing spondylitis. TCRdb re-called the 5' RACE reads through MiXCR, storing one row per CDR3 protein. The table has roughly 200,000 distinct CDR3 sequences, under 30% seen once; the top ten hold less than 8.5%. Sequenced input: blood, either unsorted or a sorted T cell fraction (not recorded which). The receptors here all came from a male donor with ankylosing spondylitis or in good health (not recorded which).

The CDR3 DNA reads TGTGCCAGCAGCCCAGGGACAGTCCACAATCAGCCCCAGCATTTT. Protein product: CASSPGTVHNQPQHF. V is TRBV7-9 and J is TRBJ1-5, with 7 bases aligning to TRBD1. Germline lookup yields CDR1 SEHNR and CDR2 FQNEAQ (reference sequence). The CDR3 totals 15 residues. V lost 5 bases, J lost 3 bases, and 7 bases stayed unmatched.

This chain links TRBV10-1 with TRBJ2-7; TRBD1 is a possible D gene (6 bases). V was cut by 6 bases and J by 2 bases, with 14 bases left in between. The germline V gene has CDR1 WNHNN and CDR2 SYGVQD (reference sequence). The length of the CDR3 is 14 residues. The CDR3 DNA reads TGCGCCAGCAGCTTCAACAGGGATACCTACGAGCAGTACTTC. Translating it yields CASSFNRDTYEQYF.

This chain uses TRBV29-1 with TRBJ2-4; no clear D. Trimming removed 3 bases from V and 1 base from J, with 7 bases in between. Germline V gene sequence: CDR1 SQVTM, CDR2 ANQGSEA. This CDR3 comprises 13 residues. CDR3 bases: TGCAGCGTTGAGAAGGGTGCCAAAAACATTCAGTACTTC. Translated, it gives CSVEKGAKNIQYF.

The chain recombines TRBV5-1 with TRBJ2-5; D perhaps matches TRBD1 (6 bases). The CDR3 sequence is 16 residues long. V lost 0 bases and J lost 3, with 15 bases in between. CDR1 is SGHRS, CDR2 YFSETQ, per germline. CDR3 coding DNA: TGCGCCAGCAGCTTGGCCACCAGGGGCGTGGAAGAGACCCAGTACTTC. This codes for CASSLATRGVEETQYF.

This clonotype has ten or more counts. V and J are TRBV12-3 or TRBV12-4 and TRBJ2-7; D is ambiguous. This CDR3 region has 14 residues. With 5 bases removed from V and 5 bases from J, the gap between germline ends came to 16 bases. The CDR3 sequence is CASSRRTETHEQYF. CDR3 DNA sequence: TGTGCCAGCAGTCGTCGGACGGAGACCCACGAGCAGTACTTC.

This clonotype showed up many times. This chain connects TRBV12-3 or TRBV12-4 to TRBJ2-1; 12 bases fit TRBD2. There are 15 residues in the CDR3. V shed 3 bases and J 9 bases; nucleotides not matched to a gene: 6. CDR3 protein: CASSLRLAGGGEQFF. The CDR3 DNA follows: TGTGCCAGCAGTTTGCGGCTAGCGGGAGGGGGTGAGCAGTTCTTC.